The source of this T cell receptor beta chain is a study of patients and donors after allogeneic stem cell transplantation (dated by TCRdb to 2018 to 2021). Trimming at the junction amounts to 0 bases on V and 2 bases on J, and the germline ends lie 12 bases apart. The CDR3 covers 16 residues, taking in both the cysteine and the phenylalanine. Only CDR3 DNA is held: 48 bases, read in frame from base 1. The germline V gene encodes CDR1 MNHEY and CDR2 SVGAGI. This clonotype turned up a few times. The antigen it binds to is not known. No base quality values were provided; no much bigger clone lies one nucleotide off. Library preparation used RT-PCR. Sequencing relied on a NextSeq 550. TCRdb reanalyzed the raw reads on its own, using fastp at Q25 for trimming and MiXCR for clone calling, and kept in-frame beta chains. Each entry is one CDR3 protein sequence, shown with its most common DNA and genes. Here the sample has approximately 430,000 distinct CDR3 sequences; roughly 16% occur a single time. In total, the top ten clones hold just over 7% of the sample.

This chain joins TRBV6-5 to TRBJ2-3; no D gene is confidently identified. The sequencing input was blood, either unsorted or a sorted T cell fraction (not recorded which). The clonotype originates from a human donor who was either an allogeneic HSCT recipient or a stem cell or donor lymphocyte infusion donor (not recorded which). It is not recorded whose cells these are; they may come from a transplant donor. The nucleotide sequence is given as TGTGCCAGCAGTTACTCCGACCTAGGAAACACAGATACGCAGTATTTT. The resulting protein is CASSYSDLGNTDTQYF.